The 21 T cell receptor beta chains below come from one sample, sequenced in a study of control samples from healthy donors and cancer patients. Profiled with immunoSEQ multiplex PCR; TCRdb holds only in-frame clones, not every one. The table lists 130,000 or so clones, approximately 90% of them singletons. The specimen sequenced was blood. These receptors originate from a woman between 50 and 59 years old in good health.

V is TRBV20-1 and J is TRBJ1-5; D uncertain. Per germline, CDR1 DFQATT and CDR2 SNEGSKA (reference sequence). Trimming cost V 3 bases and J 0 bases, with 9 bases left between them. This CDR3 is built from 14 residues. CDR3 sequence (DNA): TGCAGTGCTAGTTTGCCGAATAGCAATCAGCCCCAGCATTTT. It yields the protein CSASLPNSNQPQHF.

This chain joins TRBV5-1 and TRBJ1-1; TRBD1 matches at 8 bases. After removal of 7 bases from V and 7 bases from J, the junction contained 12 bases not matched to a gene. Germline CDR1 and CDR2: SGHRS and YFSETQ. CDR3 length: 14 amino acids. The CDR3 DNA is TGCGCCAGCTCCTACGACAGGGGAGCAGATGAAGCTTTCTTT. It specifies CASSYDRGADEAFF.

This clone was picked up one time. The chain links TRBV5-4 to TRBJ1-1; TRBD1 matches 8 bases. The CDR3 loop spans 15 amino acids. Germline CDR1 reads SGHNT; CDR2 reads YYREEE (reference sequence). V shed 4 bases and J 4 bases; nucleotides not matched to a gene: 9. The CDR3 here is CASSLPTGGGTEAFF. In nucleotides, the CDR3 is TGTGCCAGCAGCCTCCCAACAGGGGGTGGCACTGAAGCTTTCTTT.

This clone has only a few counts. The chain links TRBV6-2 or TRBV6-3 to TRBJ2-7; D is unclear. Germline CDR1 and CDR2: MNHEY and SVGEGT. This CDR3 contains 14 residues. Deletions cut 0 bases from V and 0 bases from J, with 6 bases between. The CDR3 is CASSYSDNSYEQYF. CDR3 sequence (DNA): TGTGCCAGCAGTTACTCAGACAACTCCTACGAGCAGTACTTC.

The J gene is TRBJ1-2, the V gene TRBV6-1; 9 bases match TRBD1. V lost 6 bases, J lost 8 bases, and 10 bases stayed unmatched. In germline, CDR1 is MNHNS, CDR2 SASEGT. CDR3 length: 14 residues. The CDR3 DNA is TGTGCCAGCAGGGGACAGGGTTGGCTTTGGGGCTACACCTTC. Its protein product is CASRGQGWLWGYTF.

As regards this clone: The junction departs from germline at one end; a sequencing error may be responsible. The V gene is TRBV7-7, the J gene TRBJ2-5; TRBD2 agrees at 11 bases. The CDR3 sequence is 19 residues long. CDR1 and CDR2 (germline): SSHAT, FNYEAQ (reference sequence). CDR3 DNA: TGTGCTAGCAGCTTAGTCGCTAGCGGGGGGCCCGCGGTATTGGAGACCCAGTACTTC. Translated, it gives CASSLVASGGPAVLETQYF.

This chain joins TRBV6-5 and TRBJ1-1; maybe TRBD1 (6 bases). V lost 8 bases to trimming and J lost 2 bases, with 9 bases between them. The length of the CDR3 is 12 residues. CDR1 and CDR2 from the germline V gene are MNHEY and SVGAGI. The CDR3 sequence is CASPGHNTEAFF. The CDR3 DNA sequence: TGTGCCAGCCCGGGACACAACACTGAAGCTTTCTTT.

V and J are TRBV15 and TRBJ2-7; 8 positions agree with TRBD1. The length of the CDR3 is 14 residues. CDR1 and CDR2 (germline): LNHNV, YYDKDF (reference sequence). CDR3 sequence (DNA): TGTGCTACTGGCCGGGACAGGACTAACTACGAGCAGTACTTC. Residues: CATGRDRTNYEQYF.

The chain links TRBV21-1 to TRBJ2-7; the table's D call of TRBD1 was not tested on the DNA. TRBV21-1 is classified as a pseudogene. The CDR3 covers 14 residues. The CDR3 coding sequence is TGTGCCAGCAGCAAAGGTAGGGGGTCCTACGAGCAGTACTTC. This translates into CASSKGRGSYEQYF.

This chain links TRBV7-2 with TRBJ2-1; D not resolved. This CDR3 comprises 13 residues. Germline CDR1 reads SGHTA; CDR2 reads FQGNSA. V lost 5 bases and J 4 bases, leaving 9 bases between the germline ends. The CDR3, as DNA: TGTGCCAGCAGCCCAACATGGTACAATGAGCAGTTCTTC. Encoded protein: CASSPTWYNEQFF.

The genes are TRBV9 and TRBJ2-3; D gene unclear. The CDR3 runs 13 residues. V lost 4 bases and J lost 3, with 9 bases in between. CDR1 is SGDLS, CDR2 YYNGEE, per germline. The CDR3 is CASSFGKTDTQYF. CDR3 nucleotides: TGTGCCAGCAGCTTTGGGAAGACAGATACGCAGTATTTT.

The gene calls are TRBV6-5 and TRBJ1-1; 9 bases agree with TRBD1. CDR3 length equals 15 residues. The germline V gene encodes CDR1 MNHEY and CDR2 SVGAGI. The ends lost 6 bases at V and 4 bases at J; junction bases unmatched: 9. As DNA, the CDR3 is TGTGCCAGCAGCCGGGACAGGGTATCGAGCACTGAAGCTTTCTTT. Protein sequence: CASSRDRVSSTEAFF.

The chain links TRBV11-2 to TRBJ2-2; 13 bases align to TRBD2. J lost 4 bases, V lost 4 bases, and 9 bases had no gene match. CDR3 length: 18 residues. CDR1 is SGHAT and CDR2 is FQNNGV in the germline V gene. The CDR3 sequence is CASSSSGLAGRGTGELFF. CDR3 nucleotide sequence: TGTGCCAGCAGCTCGTCGGGACTAGCGGGAAGGGGCACCGGGGAGCTGTTTTTT. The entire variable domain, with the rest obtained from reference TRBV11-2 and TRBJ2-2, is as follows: EAGVAQSPRYKIIEKRQSVAFWCNPISGHATLYWYQQILGQGPKLLIQFQNNGVVDDSQLPKDRFSAERLKGVDSTLKIQPAKLEDSAVYLCASSSSGLAGRGTGELFFGEGSRLTVL.

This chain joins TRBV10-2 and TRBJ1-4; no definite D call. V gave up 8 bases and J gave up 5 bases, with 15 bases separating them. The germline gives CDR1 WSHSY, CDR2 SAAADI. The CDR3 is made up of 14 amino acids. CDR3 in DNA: TGCGCCAGCGGCCGAGGTAGCAGCAATGAAAAACTGTTTTTT. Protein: CASGRGSSNEKLFF.

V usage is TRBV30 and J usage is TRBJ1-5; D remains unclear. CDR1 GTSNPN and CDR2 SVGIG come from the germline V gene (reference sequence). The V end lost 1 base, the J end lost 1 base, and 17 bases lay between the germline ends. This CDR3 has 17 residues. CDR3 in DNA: TGTGCCTGGAGTGAAAAGCGGGGAACGGCGAGCAATCAGCCCCAGCATTTT. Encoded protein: CAWSEKRGTASNQPQHF.

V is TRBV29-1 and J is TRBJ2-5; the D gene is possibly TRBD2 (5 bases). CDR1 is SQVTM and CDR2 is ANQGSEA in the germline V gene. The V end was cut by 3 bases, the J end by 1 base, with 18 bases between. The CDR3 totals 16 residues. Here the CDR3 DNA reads TGCAGCGTTGATCCCGTTGGCAGACTATTCCAAGAGACCCAGTACTTC. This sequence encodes CSVDPVGRLFQETQYF.

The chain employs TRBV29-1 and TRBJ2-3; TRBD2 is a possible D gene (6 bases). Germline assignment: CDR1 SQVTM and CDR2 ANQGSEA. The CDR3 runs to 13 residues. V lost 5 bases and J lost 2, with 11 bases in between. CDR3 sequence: CSVISGLTDTQYF. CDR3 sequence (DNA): TGCAGCGTTATTAGCGGACTCACAGATACGCAGTATTTT.

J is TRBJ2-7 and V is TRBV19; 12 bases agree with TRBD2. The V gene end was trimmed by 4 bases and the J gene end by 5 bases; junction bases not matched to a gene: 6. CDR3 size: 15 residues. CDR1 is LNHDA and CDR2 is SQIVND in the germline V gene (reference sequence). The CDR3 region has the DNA TGTGCCAGTAGTACTGCTAGCGGGAGGGTCCACGAGCAGTACTTC. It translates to CASSTASGRVHEQYF. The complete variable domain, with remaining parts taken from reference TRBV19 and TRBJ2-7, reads DGGITQSPKYLFRKEGQNVTLSCEQNLNHDAMYWYRQDPGQGLRLIYYSQIVNDFQKGDIAEGYSVSREKKESFPLTVTSAQKNPTAFYLCASSTASGRVHEQYFGPGTRLTVT.

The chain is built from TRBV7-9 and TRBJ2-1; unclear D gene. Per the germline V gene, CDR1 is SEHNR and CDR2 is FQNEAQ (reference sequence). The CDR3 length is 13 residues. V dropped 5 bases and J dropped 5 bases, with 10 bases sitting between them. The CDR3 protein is CASSPQADNEQFF. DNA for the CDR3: TGTGCCAGCAGCCCCCAGGCCGACAATGAGCAGTTCTTC.

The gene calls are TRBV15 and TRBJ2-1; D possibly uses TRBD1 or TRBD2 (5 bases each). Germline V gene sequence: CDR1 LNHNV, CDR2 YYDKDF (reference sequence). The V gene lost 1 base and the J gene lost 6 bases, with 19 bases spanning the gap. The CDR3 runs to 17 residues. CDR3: CATSRGVSGPSSNEQFF. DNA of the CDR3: TGTGCCACCAGCAGAGGAGTTTCGGGGCCGTCTAGCAATGAGCAGTTCTTC.

The CDR3 DNA follows: TGTGCCAGCAGCCAAGTCACGGCGGGGGGAGGGTCAGATACGCAGTATTTT. It yields the protein CASSQVTAGGGSDTQYF. The J gene is TRBJ2-3, the V gene TRBV4-2, with 8 bases fitting TRBD2. The CDR3 sequence is 17 residues long. V was clipped by 1 base and J by 4 bases; unmatched bases: 10. Per germline, CDR1 LGHNA and CDR2 YNFKEQ.